This T cell receptor beta chain appears in the sequencing data of a study of T-cell reconstitution after alpha-beta-depleted transplantation in children. Unique molecular identifiers were incorporated into the prepared TCRbeta library. Each CDR3 protein gets one entry after TCRdb re-called the PCR reads with MiXCR. The sample includes about 300,000 distinct CDR3 sequences, roughly 8.2% of them seen just once. Study-wide results and caveats: Where alpha-beta T cells came from about two months after transplant was reportedly several hundred expanded graft clones. A year post-transplant, T-cell counts and diversity derived mostly from newly produced T cells. Some patients' high day-60 TCRbeta diversity was attributed to recipient cells surviving conditioning.

Trimming cost V 1 base and J 0 bases, with 9 bases left between them. This CDR3 contains 15 residues. This clonotype was detected ten times or more. What it binds is not known. The sequence came from a female patient aged 2-10 years who had a stem cell transplant for Fanconi anemia, so the T cells may come from the graft donor. The chain is built from TRBV12-3 or TRBV12-4 and TRBJ1-1; TRBD1 is a possible D gene (6 bases). The sequencing here drew on peripheral blood, taken 360 days after TCRalphabeta/CD19-depleted stem cell transplant. CDR3 loop: CASSLEAGVNTEAFF. CDR3 bases: TGTGCCAGCAGTTTAGAGGCAGGGGTGAACACTGAAGCTTTCTTT.